The rows below give T cell receptor beta chains drawn from one sample of a study of CD8 T cells in ankylosing spondylitis. TCRdb independently ran MiXCR on the 5' RACE reads; one entry per CDR3 protein. In the table there are roughly 240,000 distinct CDR3 sequences, roughly 8% of which are singletons. The sample taken for sequencing was blood, either unsorted or a sorted T cell fraction (not recorded which). These receptors were obtained from a female donor with ankylosing spondylitis or in good health (not recorded which). CDR3s include the opening cysteine and the closing phenylalanine or tryptophan.

V gene	CDR3 length	CDR3 protein
TRBV7-2	17	CASSMGLAGTGGGTQYF
TRBV6-5	15	CASSYAVTNGSGYTF
TRBV12-3/TRBV12-4	13	CASTSTQDKEAFF
TRBV7-2	13	CASSLAQGLEQYF
TRBV2	13	CASARGLQETQYF
TRBV29-1	13	CSVAQGANQPQHF
TRBV18	12	CASSPNMYEQYF
TRBV4-2	18	CASSQDFGAGPISYEQYF
TRBV2	14	CASSGTYRSSIQYF
TRBV14	17	CASSQVGGLASMETQYF
TRBV6-1	15	CASSLRDTRGYGYTF
TRBV20-1	15	CSASVGTGTSDTQYF
TRBV27	13	CASSFTGGTEAFF
TRBV28	13	CANGTGPTDTQYF
TRBV6-8	16	CASSYSRGSSYNEQFF
TRBV5-1	14	CASSSGTGRHEQFF
TRBV20-1	11	CRSVGGTEQFF
TRBV10-3	14	CAISESDLWKGAFF
TRBV19	15	CASSIGTGHSYEQYF
TRBV3-1	11	CASETENEQFF
TRBV20-1	12	CSAAGTSYEQYF
TRBV5-4	15	CASSLGGAFTDTQYF
TRBV7-2	13	CASNSGTHNEQFF
TRBV20-1	19	CSARDYDRVFDSVHYGYTF